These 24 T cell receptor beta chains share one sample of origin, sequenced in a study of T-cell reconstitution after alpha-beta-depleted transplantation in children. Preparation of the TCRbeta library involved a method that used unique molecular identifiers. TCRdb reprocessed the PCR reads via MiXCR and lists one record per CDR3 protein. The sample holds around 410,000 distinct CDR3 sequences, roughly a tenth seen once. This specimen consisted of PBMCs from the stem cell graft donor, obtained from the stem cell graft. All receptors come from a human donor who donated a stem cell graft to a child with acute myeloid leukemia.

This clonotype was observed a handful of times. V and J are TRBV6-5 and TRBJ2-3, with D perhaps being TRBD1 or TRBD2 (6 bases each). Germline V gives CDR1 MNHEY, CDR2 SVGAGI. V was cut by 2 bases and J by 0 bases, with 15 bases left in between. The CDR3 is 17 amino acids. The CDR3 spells CASSYGWRGSSTDTQYF. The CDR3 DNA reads TGTGCCAGCAGTTACGGATGGAGGGGGTCCAGCACAGATACGCAGTATTTT.

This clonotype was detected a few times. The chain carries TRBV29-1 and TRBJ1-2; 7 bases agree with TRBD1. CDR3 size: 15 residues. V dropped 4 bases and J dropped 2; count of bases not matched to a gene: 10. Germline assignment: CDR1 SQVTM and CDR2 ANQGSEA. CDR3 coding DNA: TGCAGCGTTGGGGGCTTTGAAGGGGGCAACTATGGCTACACCTTC. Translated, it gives CSVGGFEGGNYGYTF.

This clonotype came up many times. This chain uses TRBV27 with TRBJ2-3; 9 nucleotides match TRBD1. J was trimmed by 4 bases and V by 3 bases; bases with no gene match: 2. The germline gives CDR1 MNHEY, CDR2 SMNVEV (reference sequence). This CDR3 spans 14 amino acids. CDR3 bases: TGTGCCAGCAGTTTGGGACAGGGACCAGATACGCAGTATTTT. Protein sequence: CASSLGQGPDTQYF.

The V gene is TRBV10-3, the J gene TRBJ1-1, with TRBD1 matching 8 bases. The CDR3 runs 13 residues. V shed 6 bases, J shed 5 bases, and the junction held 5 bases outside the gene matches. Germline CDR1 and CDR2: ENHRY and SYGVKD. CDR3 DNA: TGTGCCATCAGAGGACAGGGAGAAACTGAAGCTTTCTTT. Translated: CAIRGQGETEAFF.

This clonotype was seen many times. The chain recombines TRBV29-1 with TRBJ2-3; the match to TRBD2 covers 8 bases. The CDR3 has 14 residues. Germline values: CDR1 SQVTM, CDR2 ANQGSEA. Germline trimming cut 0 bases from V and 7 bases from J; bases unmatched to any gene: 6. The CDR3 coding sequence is TGCAGCGTTGAAGATGAACTAGCGGTTAATACGCAGTATTTT. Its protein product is CSVEDELAVNTQYF.

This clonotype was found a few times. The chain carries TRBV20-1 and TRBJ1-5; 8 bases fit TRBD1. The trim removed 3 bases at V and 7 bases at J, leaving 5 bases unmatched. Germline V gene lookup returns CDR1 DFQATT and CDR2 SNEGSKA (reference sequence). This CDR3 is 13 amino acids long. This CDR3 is CSARDTGGQPQHF. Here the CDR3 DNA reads TGCAGTGCTAGGGATACAGGGGGGCAGCCCCAGCATTTT.

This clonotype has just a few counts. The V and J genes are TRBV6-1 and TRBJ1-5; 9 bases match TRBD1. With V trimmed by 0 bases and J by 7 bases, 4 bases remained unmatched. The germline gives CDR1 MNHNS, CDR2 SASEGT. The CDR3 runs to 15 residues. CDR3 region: CASSEAGTGRQPQHF. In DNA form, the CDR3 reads TGTGCCAGCAGTGAAGCTGGGACAGGGCGGCAGCCCCAGCATTTT.

The CDR3 here is CASSFITRTGKGNGYTF. In nucleotides, the CDR3 is TGTGCCAGCAGCTTCATTACCAGGACAGGGAAGGGCAATGGCTACACCTTC. This chain joins TRBV7-2 and TRBJ1-2, with 8 bases that match TRBD1. This CDR3 has 17 amino acids. Germline V gene sequence: CDR1 SGHTA, CDR2 FQGNSA. J gave up 6 bases and V 3 bases, and 15 bases lay outside the gene matches.

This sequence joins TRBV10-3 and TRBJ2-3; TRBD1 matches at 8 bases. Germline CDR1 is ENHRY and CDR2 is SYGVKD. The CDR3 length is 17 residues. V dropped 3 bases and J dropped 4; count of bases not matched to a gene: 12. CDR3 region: CAISEFGFGQGSDTQYF. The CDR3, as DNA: TGTGCCATCAGTGAATTTGGTTTTGGACAGGGATCAGATACGCAGTATTTT.

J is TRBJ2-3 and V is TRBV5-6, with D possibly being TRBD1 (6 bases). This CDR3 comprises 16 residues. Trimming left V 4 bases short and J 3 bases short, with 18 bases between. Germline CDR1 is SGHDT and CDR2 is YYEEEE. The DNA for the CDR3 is TGTGCCAGCAGCCACAGGGTACAGGTGGGGACAGATACGCAGTATTTT. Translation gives CASSHRVQVGTDTQYF.

In nucleotides, the CDR3 is TGTGCCAGCAGTCATAGCGTCGGACAGGACGAGCAGTACTTC. Translation: CASSHSVGQDEQYF. This rearrangement joins TRBV12-3 or TRBV12-4 to TRBJ2-7, with 7 bases identical to TRBD1. The CDR3 runs 14 residues. The J segment lost 5 bases and the V segment lost 5 bases, leaving 9 bases of the junction unmatched.

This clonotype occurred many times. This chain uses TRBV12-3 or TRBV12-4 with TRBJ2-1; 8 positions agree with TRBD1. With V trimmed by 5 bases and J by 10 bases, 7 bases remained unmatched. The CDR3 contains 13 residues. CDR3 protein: CASSAGQGVEQFF. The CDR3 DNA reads TGTGCCAGCAGTGCAGGACAGGGAGTAGAGCAGTTCTTC.

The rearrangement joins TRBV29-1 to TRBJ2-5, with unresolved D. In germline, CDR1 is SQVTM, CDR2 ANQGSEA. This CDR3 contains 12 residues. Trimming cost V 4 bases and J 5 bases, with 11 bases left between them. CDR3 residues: CSVGAKTETQYF. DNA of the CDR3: TGCAGCGTTGGGGCGAAGACGGAGACCCAGTACTTC.

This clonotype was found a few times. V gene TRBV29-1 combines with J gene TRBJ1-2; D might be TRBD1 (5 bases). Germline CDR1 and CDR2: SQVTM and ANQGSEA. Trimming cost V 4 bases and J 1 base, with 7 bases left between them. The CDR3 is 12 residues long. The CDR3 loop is CSVGDDNYGYTF. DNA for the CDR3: TGCAGCGTTGGGGACGATAACTATGGCTACACCTTC.

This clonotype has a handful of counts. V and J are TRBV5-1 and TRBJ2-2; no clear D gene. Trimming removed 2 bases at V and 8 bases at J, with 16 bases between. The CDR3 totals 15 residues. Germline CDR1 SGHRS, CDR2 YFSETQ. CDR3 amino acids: CASSFYEDLWGELFF. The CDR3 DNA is TGCGCCAGCAGCTTCTATGAGGACCTCTGGGGGGAGCTGTTTTTT.

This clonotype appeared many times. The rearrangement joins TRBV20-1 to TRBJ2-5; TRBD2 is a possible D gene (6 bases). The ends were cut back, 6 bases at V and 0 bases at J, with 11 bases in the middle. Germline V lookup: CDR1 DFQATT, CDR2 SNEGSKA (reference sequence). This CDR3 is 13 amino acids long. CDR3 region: CSALLAYQETQYF. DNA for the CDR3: TGCAGTGCACTACTAGCATACCAAGAGACCCAGTACTTC.

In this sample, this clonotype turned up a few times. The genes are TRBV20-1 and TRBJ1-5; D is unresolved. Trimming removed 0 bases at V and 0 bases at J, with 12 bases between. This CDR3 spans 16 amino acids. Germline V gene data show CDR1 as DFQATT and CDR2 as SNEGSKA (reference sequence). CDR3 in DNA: TGCAGTGCTAGAGATCTGAGGGATAATAGCAATCAGCCCCAGCATTTT. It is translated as CSARDLRDNSNQPQHF.

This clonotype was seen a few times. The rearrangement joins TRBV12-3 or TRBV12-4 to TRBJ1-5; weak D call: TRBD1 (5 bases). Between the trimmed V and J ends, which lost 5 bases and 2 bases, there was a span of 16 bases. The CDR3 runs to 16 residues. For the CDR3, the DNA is TGTGCCAGCAGTGCGGGGCGAAGGGGTGGCAATCAGCCCCAGCATTTT. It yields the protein CASSAGRRGGNQPQHF.

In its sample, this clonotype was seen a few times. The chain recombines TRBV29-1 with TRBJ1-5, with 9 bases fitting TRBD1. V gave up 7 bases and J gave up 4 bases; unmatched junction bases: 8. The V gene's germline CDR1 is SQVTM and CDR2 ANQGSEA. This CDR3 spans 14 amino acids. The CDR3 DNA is TGCAGCGCCTCTCGGGGGACAGGGAATCAGCCCCAGCATTTT. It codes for CSASRGTGNQPQHF.

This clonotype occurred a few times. Written as DNA, the CDR3 is TGCGCCAGCAGCTTGGAGATGGGGGTGAACACTGAAGCTTTCTTT. It is translated as CASSLEMGVNTEAFF. The chain recombines TRBV5-1 with TRBJ1-1; D perhaps matches TRBD1 (5 bases). Looked up from germline, CDR1 is SGHRS and CDR2 is YFSETQ. The V end was cut by 0 bases, the J end by 0 bases, with 9 bases between. CDR3 length equals 15 residues.

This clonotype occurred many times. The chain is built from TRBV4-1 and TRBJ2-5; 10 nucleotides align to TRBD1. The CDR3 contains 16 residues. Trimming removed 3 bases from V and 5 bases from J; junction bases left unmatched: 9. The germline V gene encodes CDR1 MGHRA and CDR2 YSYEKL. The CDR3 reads CASSHSPGQGMETQYF. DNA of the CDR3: TGCGCCAGCAGCCACTCTCCGGGACAGGGGATGGAGACCCAGTACTTC.

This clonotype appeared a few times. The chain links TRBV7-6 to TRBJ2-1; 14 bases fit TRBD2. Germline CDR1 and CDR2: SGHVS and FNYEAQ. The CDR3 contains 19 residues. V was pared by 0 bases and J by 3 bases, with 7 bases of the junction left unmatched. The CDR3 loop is CASSLATSGGAGLYNEQFF. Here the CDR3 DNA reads TGTGCCAGCAGCTTAGCGACTAGCGGGGGGGCGGGTCTCTACAATGAGCAGTTCTTC.

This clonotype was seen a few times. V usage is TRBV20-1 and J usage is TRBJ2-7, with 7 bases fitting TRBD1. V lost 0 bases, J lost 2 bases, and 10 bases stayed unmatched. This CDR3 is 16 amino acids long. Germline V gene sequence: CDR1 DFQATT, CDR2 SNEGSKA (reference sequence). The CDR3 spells CSARDQGEKGPYEQYF. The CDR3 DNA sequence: TGCAGTGCTAGAGATCAGGGGGAAAAGGGGCCCTACGAGCAGTACTTC.

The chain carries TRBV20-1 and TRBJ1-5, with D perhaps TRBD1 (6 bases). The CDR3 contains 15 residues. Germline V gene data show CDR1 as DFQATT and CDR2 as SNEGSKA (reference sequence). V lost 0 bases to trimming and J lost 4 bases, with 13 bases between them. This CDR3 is CSARDLQGENQPQHF. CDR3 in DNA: TGCAGTGCTAGAGATCTACAGGGAGAGAATCAGCCCCAGCATTTT.